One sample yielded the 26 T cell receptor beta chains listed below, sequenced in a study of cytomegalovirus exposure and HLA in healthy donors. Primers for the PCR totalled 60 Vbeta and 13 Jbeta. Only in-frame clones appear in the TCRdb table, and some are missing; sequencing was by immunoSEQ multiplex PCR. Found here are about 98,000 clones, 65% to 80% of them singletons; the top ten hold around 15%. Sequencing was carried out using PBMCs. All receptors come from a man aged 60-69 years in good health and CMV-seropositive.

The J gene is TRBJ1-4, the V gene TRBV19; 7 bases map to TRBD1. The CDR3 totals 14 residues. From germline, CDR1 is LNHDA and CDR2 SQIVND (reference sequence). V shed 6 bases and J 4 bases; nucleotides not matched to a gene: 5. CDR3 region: CASRPGQSNEKLFF. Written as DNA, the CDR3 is TGTGCCAGTAGGCCGGGACAGAGTAATGAAAAACTGTTTTTT.

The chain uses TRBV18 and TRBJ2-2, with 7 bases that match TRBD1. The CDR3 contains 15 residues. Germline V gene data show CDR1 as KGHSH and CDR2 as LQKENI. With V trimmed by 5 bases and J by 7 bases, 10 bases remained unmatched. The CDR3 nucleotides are TGTGCCAGCTCATTACTCGACAGGGCCAGCGGGGAGCTGTTTTTT. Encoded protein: CASSLLDRASGELFF.

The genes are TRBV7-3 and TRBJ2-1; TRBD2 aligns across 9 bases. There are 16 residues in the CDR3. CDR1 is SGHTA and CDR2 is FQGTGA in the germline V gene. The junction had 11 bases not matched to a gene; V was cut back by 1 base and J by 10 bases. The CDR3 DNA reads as TGTGCCAGCAGCTTAATGTCTAGCGGGGTGGTAGGGGAGCAGTTCTTC. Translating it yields CASSLMSSGVVGEQFF.

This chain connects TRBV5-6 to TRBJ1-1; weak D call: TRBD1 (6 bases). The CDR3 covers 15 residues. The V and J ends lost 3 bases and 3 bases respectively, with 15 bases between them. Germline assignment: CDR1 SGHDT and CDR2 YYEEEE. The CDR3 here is CASSSQGLLYTEAFF. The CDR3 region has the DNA TGTGCCAGCAGCTCTCAGGGGCTGTTGTACACTGAAGCTTTCTTT.

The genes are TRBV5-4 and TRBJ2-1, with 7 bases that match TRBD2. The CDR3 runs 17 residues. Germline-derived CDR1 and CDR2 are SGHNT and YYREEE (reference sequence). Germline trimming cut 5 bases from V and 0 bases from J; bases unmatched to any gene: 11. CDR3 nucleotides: TGTGCCAGCAGAAGAGCGGGGTCCCCTAGCTCCTACAATGAGCAGTTCTTC. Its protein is CASRRAGSPSSYNEQFF.

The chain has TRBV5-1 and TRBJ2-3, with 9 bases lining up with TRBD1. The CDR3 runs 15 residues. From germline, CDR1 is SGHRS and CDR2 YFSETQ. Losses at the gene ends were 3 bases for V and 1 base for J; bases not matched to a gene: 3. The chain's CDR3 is CASSWGDRGTDTQYF. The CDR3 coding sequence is TGCGCCAGCAGCTGGGGGGACAGGGGCACAGATACGCAGTATTTT.

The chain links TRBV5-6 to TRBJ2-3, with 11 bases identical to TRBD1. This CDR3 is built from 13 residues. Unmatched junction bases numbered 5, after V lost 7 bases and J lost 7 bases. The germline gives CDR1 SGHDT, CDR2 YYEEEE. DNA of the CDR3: TGTGCCAGCCTGGGACAGGGGGGATATACGCAGTATTTT. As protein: CASLGQGGYTQYF.

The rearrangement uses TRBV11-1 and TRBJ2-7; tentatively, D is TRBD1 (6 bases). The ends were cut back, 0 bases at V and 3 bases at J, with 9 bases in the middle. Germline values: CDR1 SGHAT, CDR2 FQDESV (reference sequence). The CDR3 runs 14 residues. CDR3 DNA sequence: TGTGCCAGCAGCTTAGCGGAACAGGGCTACGAGCAGTACTTC. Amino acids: CASSLAEQGYEQYF.

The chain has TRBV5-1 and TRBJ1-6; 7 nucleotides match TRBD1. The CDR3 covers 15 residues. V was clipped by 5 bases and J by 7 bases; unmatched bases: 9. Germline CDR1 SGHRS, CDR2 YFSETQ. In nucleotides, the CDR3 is TGCGCCAGCAGGCGGACAGGAGGGGGGAATTCACCCCTCCACTTT. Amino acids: CASRRTGGGNSPLHF.

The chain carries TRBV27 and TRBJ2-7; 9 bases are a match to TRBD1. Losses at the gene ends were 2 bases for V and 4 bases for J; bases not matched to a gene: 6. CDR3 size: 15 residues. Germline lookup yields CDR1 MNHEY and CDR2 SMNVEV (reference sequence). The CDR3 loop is CASSLAGQGAYEQYF. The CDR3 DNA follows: TGTGCCAGCAGTTTAGCGGGACAGGGTGCGTACGAGCAGTACTTC.

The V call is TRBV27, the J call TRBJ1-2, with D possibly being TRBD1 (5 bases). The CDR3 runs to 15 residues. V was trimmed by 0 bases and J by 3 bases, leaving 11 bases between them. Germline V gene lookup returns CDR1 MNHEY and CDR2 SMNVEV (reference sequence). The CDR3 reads CASSLSTGYHYGYTF. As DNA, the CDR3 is TGTGCCAGCAGTTTATCTACAGGATATCACTATGGCTACACCTTC.

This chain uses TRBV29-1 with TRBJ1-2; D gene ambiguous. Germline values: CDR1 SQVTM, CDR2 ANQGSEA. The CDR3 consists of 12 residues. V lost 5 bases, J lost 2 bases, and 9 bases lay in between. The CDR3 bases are TGCAGCGTTTCGGGTTCGAACTATGGCTACACCTTC. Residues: CSVSGSNYGYTF.

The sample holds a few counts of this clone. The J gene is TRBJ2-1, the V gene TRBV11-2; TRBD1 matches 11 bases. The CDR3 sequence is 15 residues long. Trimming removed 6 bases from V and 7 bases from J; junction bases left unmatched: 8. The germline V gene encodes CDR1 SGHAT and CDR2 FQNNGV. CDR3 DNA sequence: TGTGCCAGCAGGTCCGGGACAGGGGGTAATAATGAGCAGTTCTTC. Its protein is CASRSGTGGNNEQFF.

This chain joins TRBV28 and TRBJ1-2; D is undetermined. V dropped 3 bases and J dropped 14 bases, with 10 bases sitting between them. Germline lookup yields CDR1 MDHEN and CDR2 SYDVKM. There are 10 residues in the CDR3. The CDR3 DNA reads TGTGCCAGCAGTTTTGACACGCTAACCTTC. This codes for CASSFDTLTF.

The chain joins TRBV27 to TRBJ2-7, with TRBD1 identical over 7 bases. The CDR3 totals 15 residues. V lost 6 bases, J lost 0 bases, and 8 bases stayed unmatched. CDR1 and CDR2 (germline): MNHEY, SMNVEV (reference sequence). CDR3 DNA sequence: TGTGCCAGCAGGAGGGCCCGGGACAGCTCCTACGAGCAGTACTTC. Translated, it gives CASRRARDSSYEQYF.

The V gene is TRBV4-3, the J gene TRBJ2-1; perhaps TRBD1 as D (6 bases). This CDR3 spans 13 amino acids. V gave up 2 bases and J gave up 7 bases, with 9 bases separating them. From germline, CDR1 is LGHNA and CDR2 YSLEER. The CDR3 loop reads CASSQLQGNEQFF. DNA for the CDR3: TGCGCCAGCAGCCAACTTCAGGGGAATGAGCAGTTCTTC.

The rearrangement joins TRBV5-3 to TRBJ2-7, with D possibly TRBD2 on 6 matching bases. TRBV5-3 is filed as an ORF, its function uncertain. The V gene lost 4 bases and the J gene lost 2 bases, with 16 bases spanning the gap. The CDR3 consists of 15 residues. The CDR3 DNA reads TGTGCCAGAAGCGTACCCCACCGGGAGCCCTACGAGCAGTACTTC. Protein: CARSVPHREPYEQYF.

This chain's CDR3 is CASSLADSPHSPLHF. Here the CDR3 DNA reads TGTGCCAGCAGCTTAGCGGACTCCCCCCATTCACCCCTCCACTTT. The chain carries TRBV11-2 and TRBJ1-6, with D unresolved. Germline CDR1 and CDR2: SGHAT and FQNNGV. V was cut by 1 base and J by 8 bases, with 12 bases left in between. CDR3 length equals 15 residues.

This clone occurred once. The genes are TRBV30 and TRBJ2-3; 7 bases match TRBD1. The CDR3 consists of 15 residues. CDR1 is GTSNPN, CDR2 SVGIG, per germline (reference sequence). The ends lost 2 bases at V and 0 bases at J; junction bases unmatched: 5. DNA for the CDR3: TGTGCCTGGAGTCCTACAGGGGTTAGCACAGATACGCAGTATTTT. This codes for CAWSPTGVSTDTQYF.

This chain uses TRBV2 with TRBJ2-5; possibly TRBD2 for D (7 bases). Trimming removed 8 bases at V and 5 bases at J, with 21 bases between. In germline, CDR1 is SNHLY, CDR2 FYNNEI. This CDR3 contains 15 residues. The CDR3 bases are TGTGCCAGCGGGGGGAGGGGGGGCGGGAGCGAGACCCAGTACTTC. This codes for CASGGRGGGSETQYF. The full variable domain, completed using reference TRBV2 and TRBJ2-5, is EPEVTQTPSHQVTQMGQEVILRCVPISNHLYFYWYRQILGQKVEFLVSFYNNEISEKSEIFDDQFSVERPDGSNFTLKIRSTKLEDSAMYFCASGGRGGGSETQYFGPGTRLLVL.

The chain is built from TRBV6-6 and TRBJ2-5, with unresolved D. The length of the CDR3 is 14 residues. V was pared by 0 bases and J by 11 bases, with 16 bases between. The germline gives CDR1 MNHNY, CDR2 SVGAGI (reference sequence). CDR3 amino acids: CASSYSTRPPFQYF. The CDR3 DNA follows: TGTGCCAGCAGTTACTCGACGAGGCCCCCCTTTCAGTACTTC.

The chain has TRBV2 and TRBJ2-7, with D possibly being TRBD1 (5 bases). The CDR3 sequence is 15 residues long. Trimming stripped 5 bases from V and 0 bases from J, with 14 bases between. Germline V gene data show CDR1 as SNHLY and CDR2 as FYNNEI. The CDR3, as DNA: TGTGCCAGCAGTCTCATGACAGCGAGCTCCTACGAGCAGTACTTC. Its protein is CASSLMTASSYEQYF.

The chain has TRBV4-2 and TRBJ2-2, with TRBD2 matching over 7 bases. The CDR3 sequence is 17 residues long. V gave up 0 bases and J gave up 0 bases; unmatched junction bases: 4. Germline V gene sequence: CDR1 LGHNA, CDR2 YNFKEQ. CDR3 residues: CASSQDRLAANTGELFF. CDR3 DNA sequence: TGTGCCAGCAGCCAAGATCGGCTAGCGGCGAACACCGGGGAGCTGTTTTTT.

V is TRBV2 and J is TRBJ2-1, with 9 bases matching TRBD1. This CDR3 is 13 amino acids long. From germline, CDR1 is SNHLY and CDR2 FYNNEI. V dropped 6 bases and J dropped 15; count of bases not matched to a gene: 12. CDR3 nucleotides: TGTGCCAGCAGCGGACAGGGGAGGAGGGGACTGTTCTTC. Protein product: CASSGQGRRGLFF.

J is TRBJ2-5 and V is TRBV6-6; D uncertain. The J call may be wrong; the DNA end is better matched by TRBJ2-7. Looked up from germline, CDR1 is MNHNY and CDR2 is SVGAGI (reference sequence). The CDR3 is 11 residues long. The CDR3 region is CASSTNYEQYF. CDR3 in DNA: TGTGCCAGCAGTACCAACTACGAGCAGTACTTC.

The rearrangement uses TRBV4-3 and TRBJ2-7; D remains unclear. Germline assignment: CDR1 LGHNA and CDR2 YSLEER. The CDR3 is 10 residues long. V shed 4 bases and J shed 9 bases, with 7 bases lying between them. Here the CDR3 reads CASSLRRQYF. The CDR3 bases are TGCGCCAGCAGCCTTCGGAGGCAGTACTTC.